This passage covers 30 T cell receptor beta chains from one sample sequenced in a study of blood T cell repertoires in COVID-19. Sequencing used immunoSEQ multiplex PCR; TCRdb keeps in-frame clones, though not all of them. Of a few hundred thousand clones detected, around 87% appear once; the ten largest clones hold roughly a tenth. Input material: PBMCs or T cells enriched from blood (not recorded which). The receptors here all came from a woman in her forties or fifties who had recovered from COVID-19.

This clone came up a few times. The chain links TRBV30 to TRBJ1-5, with D tentatively TRBD1 (5 bases). V was shortened by 3 bases and J by 4 bases, with 10 bases between the two germline ends. Germline V gene sequence: CDR1 GTSNPN, CDR2 SVGIG (reference sequence). The CDR3 spans 13 residues. The CDR3 loop is CAWSSGGNQPQHF. DNA of the CDR3: TGTGCCTGGAGCTCGGGGGGAAATCAGCCCCAGCATTTT.

This rearrangement joins TRBV2 to TRBJ1-3; a possible D gene is TRBD1 (5 bases). The CDR3 sequence is 13 residues long. Per the germline V gene, CDR1 is SNHLY and CDR2 is FYNNEI. The V and J ends lost 7 bases and 7 bases respectively, with 14 bases between them. CDR3 sequence: CASNLGLLNTIYF. The CDR3 DNA sequence: TGTGCCAGCAACTTGGGGCTCCTCAACACCATATATTTT.

The genes are TRBV28 and TRBJ2-3; 7 nucleotides line up with TRBD2. The CDR3 runs 16 residues. J was trimmed by 0 bases and V by 6 bases; bases with no gene match: 9. Germline assignment: CDR1 MDHEN and CDR2 SYDVKM. DNA for the CDR3: TGTGCCAGCAGGCCCCTATGGGGGGGGAGCACAGATACGCAGTATTTT. Amino acids: CASRPLWGGSTDTQYF.

This chain uses TRBV10-3 with TRBJ1-3; D uncertain. The V end was cut by 0 bases, the J end by 1 base, with 4 bases between. The germline CDR1 and CDR2 sequences are ENHRY and SYGVKD. The CDR3 has 14 residues. CDR3 region: CAISESESGNTIYF. The CDR3 nucleotides are TGTGCCATCAGTGAGTCGGAGTCTGGAAACACCATATATTTT.

The rearrangement links TRBV7-2 to TRBJ2-7, with D unclear. This CDR3 region has 14 residues. The germline gives CDR1 SGHTA, CDR2 FQGNSA. Trimming stripped 5 bases from V and 3 bases from J, with 14 bases between. CDR3 amino acids: CASSEYAGNYEQYF. The CDR3 DNA sequence: TGTGCCAGCAGCGAATACGCAGGAAACTACGAGCAGTACTTC.

V and J are TRBV5-1 and TRBJ1-2; 12 bases are a match to TRBD1. Germline loops: CDR1 SGHRS, CDR2 YFSETQ. The junction had 14 bases not matched to a gene; V was cut back by 1 base and J by 7 bases. The CDR3 is 18 amino acids. The CDR3 DNA sequence: TGCGCCAGCAGCTTGCTGGTTCCGGGACAGGGGGCTGAGGGTGGCTACACCTTC. Amino acids: CASSLLVPGQGAEGGYTF.

The V and J genes are TRBV27 and TRBJ1-2; 7 bases align to TRBD1. The germline V gene encodes CDR1 MNHEY and CDR2 SMNVEV (reference sequence). This CDR3 has 15 amino acids. With V trimmed by 1 base and J by 4 bases, 6 bases remained unmatched. The CDR3 nucleotides are TGTGCCAGCAGTTTATTTCCAGGGGGAGCCTATGGCTACACCTTC. The encoded protein is CASSLFPGGAYGYTF.

DNA of the CDR3: TGTGCCAGCAGCCTCGGGACAGGGGACTACAATGAGCAGTTCTTC. Protein: CASSLGTGDYNEQFF. The chain couples TRBV7-6 to TRBJ2-1, with 10 bases matching TRBD1. V dropped 5 bases and J dropped 3; count of bases not matched to a gene: 4. The germline gives CDR1 SGHVS, CDR2 FNYEAQ. The CDR3 has 15 amino acids.

The V and J genes are TRBV4-3 and TRBJ2-2; D remains ambiguous. Trimming took off 0 bases at V and 10 bases at J, with 9 bases between the two ends. The CDR3 length is 13 residues. Germline V lookup: CDR1 LGHNA, CDR2 YSLEER. The CDR3 DNA reads TGCGCCAGCAGCCAAGACCCCGAGGTGGAGCTGTTTTTT. Encoded protein: CASSQDPEVELFF.

The V call is TRBV28, the J call TRBJ1-4; no reliable D call. The CDR3 consists of 17 residues. Germline-derived CDR1 and CDR2 are MDHEN and SYDVKM. V was clipped by 3 bases and J by 4 bases, with 18 bases between them. CDR3 nucleotides: TGTGCCAGCAGTTTCATATCCAAGAGGGTCCTTAATGAAAAACTGTTTTTT. Residues: CASSFISKRVLNEKLFF. The full variable domain, completed using reference TRBV28 and TRBJ1-4, is DVKVTQSSRYLVKRTGEKVFLECVQDMDHENMFWYRQDPGLGLRLIYFSYDVKMKEKGDIPEGYSVSREKKERFSLILESASTNQTSMYLCASSFISKRVLNEKLFFGSGTQLSVL.

The chain carries TRBV9 and TRBJ1-1, with a tentative D call TRBD1 (5 bases). The V end lost 3 bases, the J end lost 8 bases, and 11 bases lay between the germline ends. The CDR3 is 12 amino acids. Germline-derived CDR1 and CDR2 are SGDLS and YYNGEE. CDR3 DNA sequence: TGTGCCAGCAGCGGGGGAGGGGCCGAAGCTTTCTTT. Its protein is CASSGGGAEAFF.

V and J are TRBV19 and TRBJ2-2; no firm D call. The V and J ends lost 5 bases and 6 bases respectively, with 13 bases between them. Germline V gene lookup returns CDR1 LNHDA and CDR2 SQIVND (reference sequence). The CDR3 spans 14 residues. CDR3 sequence: CASSGGLLAGELFF. The CDR3 region has the DNA TGTGCCAGTAGTGGCGGTCTCTTGGCCGGGGAGCTGTTTTTT.

The J gene is TRBJ1-6, the V gene TRBV14; a weak D match, TRBD1 (6 bases). V lost 4 bases and J lost 8, with 12 bases in between. The length of the CDR3 is 14 residues. In germline, CDR1 is SGHDN, CDR2 FVKESK. This chain's CDR3 is CASSPRGFDSPLHF. In nucleotides, the CDR3 is TGTGCCAGCAGCCCAAGGGGGTTTGATTCACCCCTCCACTTT.

This rearrangement joins TRBV28 to TRBJ2-4; TRBD1 aligns across 7 bases. Germline CDR1 MDHEN, CDR2 SYDVKM. This CDR3 has 13 amino acids. The J segment lost 5 bases and the V segment lost 9 bases, leaving 7 bases of the junction unmatched. The CDR3 DNA follows: TGTGCCAGTTGGGGGACAGTAGAAAACATTCAGTACTTC. It codes for CASWGTVENIQYF.

The chain combines TRBV5-4 with TRBJ1-2; 8 bases agree with TRBD1. Unmatched junction bases numbered 8, after V lost 5 bases and J lost 8 bases. CDR1 and CDR2 (germline): SGHNT, YYREEE (reference sequence). The CDR3 totals 13 residues. In DNA form, the CDR3 reads TGTGCCAGCAGTCCGGGGACAGGCGAGGGCTACACCTTC. It yields the protein CASSPGTGEGYTF.

The chain joins TRBV6-1 to TRBJ2-1; 13 bases line up with TRBD2. Germline V lookup: CDR1 MNHNS, CDR2 SASEGT. V dropped 2 bases and J dropped 5; count of bases not matched to a gene: 6. This CDR3 has 17 residues. Here the CDR3 reads CASSEPTSGGSDNEQFF. CDR3 nucleotides: TGTGCCAGCAGTGAACCGACTAGCGGGGGGTCCGACAATGAGCAGTTCTTC.

The chain couples TRBV7-2 to TRBJ1-6, with 7 bases matching TRBD1. The CDR3 sequence is 15 residues long. From germline, CDR1 is SGHTA and CDR2 FQGNSA. V shed 3 bases, J shed 8 bases, and the junction held 7 bases outside the gene matches. This CDR3 reads CASSFNRGPDSPLHF. The CDR3 DNA reads as TGTGCCAGCAGCTTCAACAGGGGCCCAGATTCACCCCTCCACTTT.

The chain combines TRBV6-5 with TRBJ2-7; 7 bases line up with TRBD1. The CDR3 is 11 residues long. CDR1 MNHEY and CDR2 SVGAGI come from the germline V gene. Trimming at V came to 9 bases and at J to 3 bases, leaving 2 bases not matched to a gene. The CDR3: CARDRIYEQYF. The CDR3 coding sequence is TGTGCCAGGGACAGGATCTACGAGCAGTACTTC.

This chain uses TRBV29-1 with TRBJ2-7, with D maybe TRBD2 (6 bases). Looked up from germline, CDR1 is SQVTM and CDR2 is ANQGSEA. Trimming left V 6 bases short and J 3 bases short, with 21 bases between. This CDR3 spans 15 amino acids. The CDR3 here is CSVILFGRGNYEQYF. In DNA form, the CDR3 reads TGCAGCGTAATCTTATTCGGGCGGGGAAACTACGAGCAGTACTTC.

The rearrangement links TRBV7-2 to TRBJ1-5; D call uncertain. Between the trimmed V and J ends, which lost 1 base and 2 bases, there was a span of 3 bases. Germline V gene lookup returns CDR1 SGHTA and CDR2 FQGNSA. This CDR3 is 13 amino acids long. CDR3 in amino acids: CASSLVGNQPQHF. DNA of the CDR3: TGTGCCAGCAGCTTAGTAGGCAATCAGCCCCAGCATTTT.

The chain has TRBV24-1 and TRBJ2-6, with 7 bases identical to TRBD1. J gave up 0 bases and V 4 bases, and 8 bases lay outside the gene matches. The CDR3 extends over 18 amino acids. CDR1 is KGHDR, CDR2 SFDVKD, per germline. The CDR3 is CATSDPTGRNSGANVLTF. Here the CDR3 DNA reads TGTGCCACCAGTGACCCGACAGGGAGAAACTCTGGGGCCAACGTCCTGACTTTC.

This clone has only a few counts. The chain employs TRBV5-4 and TRBJ1-1; no clear D. This CDR3 region has 13 residues. The germline V and J ends were trimmed by 7 bases and 2 bases, with 12 bases remaining between them. The germline V gene encodes CDR1 SGHNT and CDR2 YYREEE (reference sequence). CDR3 sequence (DNA): TGTGCCAGCGCTCCGGACTTTAACACTGAAGCTTTCTTT. This codes for CASAPDFNTEAFF.

V usage is TRBV24-1 and J usage is TRBJ2-2; no reliable D call. Germline CDR1 is KGHDR and CDR2 is SFDVKD. V dropped 3 bases and J dropped 7 bases, with 5 bases sitting between them. The CDR3 length is 12 residues. The CDR3 is CATSDTYGELFF. In DNA, the CDR3 is TGTGCCACCAGTGATACCTACGGGGAGCTGTTTTTT.

The chain carries TRBV7-8 and TRBJ1-5; D possibly corresponds to TRBD1 (5 bases). With 1 base removed from V and 0 bases from J, the gap between germline ends came to 7 bases. This CDR3 region has 15 residues. Germline V gives CDR1 SGHVS, CDR2 FQNEAQ. CDR3 loop: CASSLDRYSNQPQHF. Here the CDR3 DNA reads TGTGCCAGCAGCTTAGACAGGTATAGCAATCAGCCCCAGCATTTT.

The chain's CDR3 is CASSVATPREGAANEKLFF. The DNA of the CDR3 is TGTGCCAGCAGCGTAGCGACCCCCAGGGAAGGGGCTGCTAATGAAAAACTGTTTTTT. The chain links TRBV9 to TRBJ1-4; TRBD1 is a possible D gene (5 bases). The length of the CDR3 is 19 residues. Germline values: CDR1 SGDLS, CDR2 YYNGEE. V was trimmed by 0 bases and J by 3 bases, leaving 21 bases between them.

The chain recombines TRBV5-1 with TRBJ1-1; D is unclear. CDR1 and CDR2 from the germline V gene are SGHRS and YFSETQ. Trimming pared 3 bases from V and 0 bases from J, leaving 12 bases between. The CDR3 is made up of 15 amino acids. The DNA for the CDR3 is TGCGCCAGCAGCTATTCGGGAGTTATGAACACTGAAGCTTTCTTT. It is translated as CASSYSGVMNTEAFF.

The chain joins TRBV5-1 to TRBJ2-1; tentative D call: TRBD2 (5 bases). Germline CDR1 reads SGHRS; CDR2 reads YFSETQ. Trimming shortened V by 2 bases and J by 10 bases, and 10 bases separated the two germline ends. The CDR3 runs 12 residues. The CDR3 DNA sequence: TGCGCCAGCAGCTTACAAAGAGGGGAGCAGTTCTTC. Encoded protein: CASSLQRGEQFF. Together with reference TRBV5-1 and TRBJ2-1, the CDR3 gives the full variable domain: KAGVTQTPRYLIKTRGQQVTLSCSPISGHRSVSWYQQTPGQGLQFLFEYFSETQRNKGNFPGRFSGRQFSNSRSEMNVSTLELGDSALYLCASSLQRGEQFFGPGTRLTVL.

The genes are TRBV27 and TRBJ1-2; maybe TRBD1 (5 bases). From germline, CDR1 is MNHEY and CDR2 SMNVEV (reference sequence). This CDR3 has 14 residues. Trimming left V 2 bases short and J 4 bases short, with 11 bases between. Here the CDR3 reads CASSLTGQGYGYTF. The CDR3 region has the DNA TGTGCCAGCAGTTTAACCGGCCAGGGCTATGGCTACACCTTC.

The rearrangement uses TRBV27 and TRBJ2-1; maybe TRBD2 (6 bases). V gave up 3 bases and J gave up 5 bases, with 17 bases separating them. The V gene's germline CDR1 is MNHEY and CDR2 SMNVEV (reference sequence). This CDR3 is built from 16 residues. CDR3 loop: CASSFGTGLANNEQFF. The CDR3 nucleotides read TGTGCCAGCAGTTTTGGGACGGGACTCGCAAACAATGAGCAGTTCTTC.

V usage is TRBV30 and J usage is TRBJ1-4; D is uncertain. Germline values: CDR1 GTSNPN, CDR2 SVGIG (reference sequence). The length of the CDR3 is 12 residues. V lost 0 bases, J lost 15 bases, and 14 bases lay in between. CDR3 sequence: CAWSVGGPGVFF. CDR3 DNA: TGTGCCTGGAGTGTCGGTGGGCCCGGTGTGTTTTTT.